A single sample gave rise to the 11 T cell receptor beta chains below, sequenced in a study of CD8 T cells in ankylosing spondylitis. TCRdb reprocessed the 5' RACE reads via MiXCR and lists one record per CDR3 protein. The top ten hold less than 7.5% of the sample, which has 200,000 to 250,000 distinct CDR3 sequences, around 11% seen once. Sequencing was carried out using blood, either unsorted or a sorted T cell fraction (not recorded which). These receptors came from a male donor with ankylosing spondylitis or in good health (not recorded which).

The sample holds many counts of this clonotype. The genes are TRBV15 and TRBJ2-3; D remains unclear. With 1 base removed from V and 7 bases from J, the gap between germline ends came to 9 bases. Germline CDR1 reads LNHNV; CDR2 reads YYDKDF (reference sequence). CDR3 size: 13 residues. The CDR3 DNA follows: TGTGCCACCAGCAGAGTCGACTTTCATACGCAGTATTTT. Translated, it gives CATSRVDFHTQYF.

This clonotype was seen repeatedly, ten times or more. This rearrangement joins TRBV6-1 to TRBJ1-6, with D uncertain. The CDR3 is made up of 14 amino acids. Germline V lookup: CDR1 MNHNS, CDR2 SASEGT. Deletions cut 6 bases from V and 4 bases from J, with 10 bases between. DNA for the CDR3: TGTGCCAGCAGCCTTGCGGAGTATAATTCACCCCTCCACTTT. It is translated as CASSLAEYNSPLHF.

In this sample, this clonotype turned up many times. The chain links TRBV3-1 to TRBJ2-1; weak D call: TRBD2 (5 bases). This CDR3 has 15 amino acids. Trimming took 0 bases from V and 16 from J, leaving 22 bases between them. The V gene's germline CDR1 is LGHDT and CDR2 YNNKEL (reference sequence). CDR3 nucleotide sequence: TGTGCCAGCAGCCAAGATGCCAGTATCGGAGGAAGTAGATTCTTC. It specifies CASSQDASIGGSRFF.

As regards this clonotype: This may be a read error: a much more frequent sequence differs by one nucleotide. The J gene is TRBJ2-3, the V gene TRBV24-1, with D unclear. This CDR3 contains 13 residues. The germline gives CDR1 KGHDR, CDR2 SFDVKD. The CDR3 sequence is CAASDPSADTQYF. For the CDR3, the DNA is TGTGCCGCCAGTGACCCCTCTGCAGATACGCAGTATTTT.

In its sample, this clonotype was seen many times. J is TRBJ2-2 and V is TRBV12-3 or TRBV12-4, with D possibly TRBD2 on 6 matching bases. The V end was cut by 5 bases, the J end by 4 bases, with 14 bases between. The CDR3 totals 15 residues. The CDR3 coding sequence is TGTGCCAGCAGTCCCTCCGGGAGTGCCACCGGGGAGCTGTTTTTT. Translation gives CASSPSGSATGELFF.

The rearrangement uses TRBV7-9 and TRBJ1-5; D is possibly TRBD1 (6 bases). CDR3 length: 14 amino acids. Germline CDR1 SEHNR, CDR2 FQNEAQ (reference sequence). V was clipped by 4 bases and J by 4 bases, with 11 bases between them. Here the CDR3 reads CASSSTTGNQPQHF. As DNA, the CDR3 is TGTGCCAGCAGCTCGACGACAGGTAATCAGCCCCAGCATTTT. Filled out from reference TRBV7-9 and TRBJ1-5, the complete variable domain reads DTGVSQNPRHKITKRGQNVTFRCDPISEHNRLYWYRQTLGQGPEFLTYFQNEAQLEKSRLLSDRFSAERPKGSFSTLEIQRTEQGDSAMYLCASSSTTGNQPQHFGDGTRLSIL.

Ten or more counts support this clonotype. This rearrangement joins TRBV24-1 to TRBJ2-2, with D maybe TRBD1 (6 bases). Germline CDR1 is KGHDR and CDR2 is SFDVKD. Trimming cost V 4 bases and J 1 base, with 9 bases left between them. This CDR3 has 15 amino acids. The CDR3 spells CATSEGTKNTGELFF. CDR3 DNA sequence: TGTGCCACCAGTGAGGGGACAAAGAACACCGGGGAGCTGTTTTTT.

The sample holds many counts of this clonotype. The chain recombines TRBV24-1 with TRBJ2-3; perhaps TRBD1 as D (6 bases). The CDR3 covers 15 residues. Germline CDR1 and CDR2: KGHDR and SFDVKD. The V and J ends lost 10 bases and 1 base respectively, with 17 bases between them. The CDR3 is CATGATGGGTDTQYF. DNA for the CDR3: TGTGCCACGGGGGCCACAGGTGGGGGCACAGATACGCAGTATTTT.

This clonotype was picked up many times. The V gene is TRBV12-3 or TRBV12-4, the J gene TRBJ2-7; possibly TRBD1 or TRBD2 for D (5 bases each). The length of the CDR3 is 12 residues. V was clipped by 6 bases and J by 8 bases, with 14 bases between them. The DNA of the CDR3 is TGTGCCAGCAGCCCCGGGACCCAGCAGCAGTACTTC. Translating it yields CASSPGTQQQYF.

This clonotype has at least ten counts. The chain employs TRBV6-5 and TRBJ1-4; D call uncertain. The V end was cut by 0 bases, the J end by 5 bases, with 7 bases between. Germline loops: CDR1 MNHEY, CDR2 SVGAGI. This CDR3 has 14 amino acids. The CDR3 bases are TGTGCCAGCAGTTACTCGCGGGCAAATGAAAAACTGTTTTTT. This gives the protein CASSYSRANEKLFF.

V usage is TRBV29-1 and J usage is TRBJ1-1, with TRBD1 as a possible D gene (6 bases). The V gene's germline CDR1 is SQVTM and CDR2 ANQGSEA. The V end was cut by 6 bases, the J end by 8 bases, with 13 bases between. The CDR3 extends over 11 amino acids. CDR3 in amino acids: CSVREGGEAFF. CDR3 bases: TGCAGCGTCCGGGAGGGGGGAGAAGCTTTCTTT.